The sequence of this TCR beta chain was determined in a study of T cells in Graves' hyperthyroidism and ophthalmopathy (dated by TCRdb to about 2019). Looking at the study overall: Peripheral blood was collected at initial diagnosis, before any treatment. To identify TCR V-J signatures that set the groups apart, the researchers used a discovery cohort of more than 95 patients, made up of under 50 with Graves' ophthalmopathy and 55 to 65 with stable Graves' hyperthyroidism. Prospective prediction of ophthalmopathy was tested in an independent validation cohort consisting of under 20 hyperthyroidism patients and over 15 patients who later progressed to ophthalmopathy. The approximately 97 discovery patients were randomly divided into training and test sets at a 7:3 ratio. In addition, the study compared T-cell repertoires in thyroid tissue and in blood from five to seven Graves' hyperthyroidism patients. After sampling, hyperthyroidism patients received methimazole starting at 30 mg daily, and ophthalmopathy patients received high-dose intravenous methylprednisolone. The paper reports TCR Vbeta CDR3 sequencing of fewer than 150 peripheral blood samples: some 41 ophthalmopathy, under 80 hyperthyroidism and around 17 progressor patients.

Concerning this clonotype: Its cognate antigen has yet to be identified. No base-level quality is on record; no much larger clone is a single base apart.

The CDR3 contains 15 residues, cysteine and phenylalanine counted. Here the CDR3 DNA is all that survives: 45 bases in frame from base 1. The V end loses 0 bases and the J end loses 6 bases, and a stretch of 12 bases separates them. In the germline V gene, CDR1 corresponds to SGDLS and CDR2 to YYNGEE. The TCR beta CDR3 regions were amplified from RNA transcripts. A first-round RT-PCR of the TCR CDR3 used the HTBI primer set with the Qiagen OneStep RT-PCR kit. Libraries were constructed in a second round of multiplex PCR, after which size selection and purification were performed. Sequencing of the libraries was done on an Illumina HiSeq2000 using paired-end 100 bp reads. As for the authors' bioinformatics: SOAPnuke was used to process the raw data, with reads discarded if the reads contained adapters or uncalled bases, had a mean Phred below 15, or lacked an exact constant-primer or identifier match. COPE v1.2.5 was used to merge the high-quality paired reads, and each unique nucleotide sequence was defined as a clonotype. MiTCR v1.1 was used to align the clonotypes against IMGT TRBV, TRBD and TRBJ reference segments. Analysis was restricted to V-J combinations with a frequency above 0.0001, which covered 98% to 99.2% of repertoires. A TCS score was defined as the ratio of F50 (clonal expansion) to E x V (chaos), with BLOSUM62-based TCRdist applied between CDR3 peptides within each V-J. Welch's t-statistics and random forest reduced just over 500 V-J features to under 15, which were used in a naive Bayes classifier (R e1071). TCRdb trimmed the raw reads at Q25, called clones with MiXCR and kept productive beta chains. Rows are combined by CDR3 protein, so each entry shows the most common genes and DNA. V and J calls and clone size were set by TCRdb, not the authors. The sample profile shows around 500,000 distinct CDR3 sequences; 13% to 15% of them were found once. The ten largest clones capture roughly 17% of the sample.

Findings and caveats that apply to the study as a whole: In validation, progression to ophthalmopathy was predicted by the model with more than 65% sensitivity and roughly 72% specificity, a median of approximately 6.5 months before onset. A 13 V-J signature model separated ophthalmopathy from stable hyperthyroidism, with approximately 87% sensitivity and about 81% specificity in cross-validation and 80%/75% in testing. Most expanded thyroid clonotypes (frequency above 0.001) were also detected in blood, a finding suggesting that blood repertoires may reflect thyroid immune responses. Sample size was not statistically predetermined, and investigators were not blinded to group allocation.

Graves' hyperthyroidism was defined as stable when no progression to ophthalmopathy occurred over 18 months of follow-up. The hyperthyroidism patients were between 18 and 65 years old and newly diagnosed, with a disease duration of less than 2 months. Patients with uncontrolled infections, other autoimmune diseases, pregnancy or lactation were excluded. Clinical symptoms, serum thyroxine and TRAb, thyroid ultrasound, and orbital computed tomography formed the basis for the diagnoses. PBMCs were isolated from more than 8 ml of fresh peripheral blood by Ficoll-Paque density gradient centrifugation. Trizol reagent was used to extract total RNA, and RNA quality was then checked on an Agilent 2100 Bioanalyzer.

The sequence was collected from a woman younger than 30 with Graves' hyperthyroidism. The chain is encoded by TRBV9 joined to TRBJ1-4, with TRBD1 as a weak D call on 5 bases. Material for sequencing was blood. For the CDR3, the sequence is CASSVESGPYEKLFF. The DNA reads TGTGCCAGCAGCGTAGAATCGGGGCCGTATGAAAAACTGTTTTTT.